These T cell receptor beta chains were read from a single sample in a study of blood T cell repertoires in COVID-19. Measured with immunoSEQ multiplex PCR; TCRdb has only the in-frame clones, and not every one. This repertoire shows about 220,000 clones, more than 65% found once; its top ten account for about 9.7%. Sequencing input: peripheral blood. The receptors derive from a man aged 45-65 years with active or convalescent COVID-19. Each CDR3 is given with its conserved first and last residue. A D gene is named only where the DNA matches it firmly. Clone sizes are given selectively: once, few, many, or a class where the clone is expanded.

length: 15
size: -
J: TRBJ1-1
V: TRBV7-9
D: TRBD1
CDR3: CASSGDRTGNTEAFF
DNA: TGTGCCAGCAGCGGAGACAGGACAGGGAACACTGAAGCTTTCTTT

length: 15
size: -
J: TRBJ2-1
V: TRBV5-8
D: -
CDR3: CASSLGLSSYNEQFF
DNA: TGTGCCAGCAGCTTGGGACTGAGCTCCTACAATGAGCAGTTCTTC

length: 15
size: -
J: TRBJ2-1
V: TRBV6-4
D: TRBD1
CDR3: CASSSGTGLNNEQFF
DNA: TGTGCCAGCAGCTCCGGGACAGGGCTCAACAATGAGCAGTTCTTC

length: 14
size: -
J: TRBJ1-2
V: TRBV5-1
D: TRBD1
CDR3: CASSANRGDYGYTF
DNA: TGCGCCAGCAGCGCGAACAGGGGCGACTATGGCTACACCTTC

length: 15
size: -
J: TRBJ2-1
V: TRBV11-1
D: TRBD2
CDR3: CASSLFGGTYNEQFF
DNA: TGTGCCAGCAGCTTATTCGGGGGGACCTACAATGAGCAGTTCTTC

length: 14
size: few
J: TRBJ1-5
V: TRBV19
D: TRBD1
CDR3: CASSRTGNIQPQHF
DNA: TGTGCCAGTTCACGGACAGGGAATATTCAGCCCCAGCATTTT

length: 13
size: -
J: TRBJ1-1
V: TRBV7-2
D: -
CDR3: CASSYFRDTEAFF
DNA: TGTGCCAGCAGCTACTTCAGGGACACTGAAGCTTTCTTT

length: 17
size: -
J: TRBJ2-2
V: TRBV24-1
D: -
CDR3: CATSDNIAAASTGELFF
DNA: TGTGCCACCAGTGATAACATTGCGGCAGCCTCCACCGGGGAGCTGTTTTTT

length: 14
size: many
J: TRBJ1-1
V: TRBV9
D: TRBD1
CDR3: CASSAWDRNTEAFF
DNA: TGTGCCAGCAGCGCCTGGGACAGAAACACTGAAGCTTTCTTT

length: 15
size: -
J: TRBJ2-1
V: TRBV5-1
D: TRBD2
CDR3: CASSISGGLYNEQFF
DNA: TGCGCCAGCAGCATTAGCGGGGGCCTCTACAATGAGCAGTTCTTC

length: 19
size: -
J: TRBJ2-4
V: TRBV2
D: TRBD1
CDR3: CASSPSGTGGFAAKNIQYF
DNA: TGTGCCAGCAGCCCTTCCGGGACAGGGGGCTTCGCAGCCAAAAACATTCAGTACTTC

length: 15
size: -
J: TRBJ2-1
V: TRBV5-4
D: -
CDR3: CASSQTSSSYNEQFF
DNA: TGTGCCAGCAGTCAGACATCGAGCTCCTACAATGAGCAGTTCTTC

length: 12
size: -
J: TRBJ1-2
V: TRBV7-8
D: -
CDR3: CASSFPNYGYTF
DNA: TGTGCCAGCAGCTTCCCGAACTATGGCTACACCTTC

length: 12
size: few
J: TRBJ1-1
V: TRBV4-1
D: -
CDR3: CASSQVIGEAFF
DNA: TGCGCCAGCAGCCAAGTAATCGGTGAAGCTTTCTTT

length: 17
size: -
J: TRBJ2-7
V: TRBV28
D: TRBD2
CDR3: CASSLLGLADPSREQYF
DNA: TGTGCCAGCAGTTTATTGGGACTAGCGGACCCCTCTCGCGAGCAGTACTTC

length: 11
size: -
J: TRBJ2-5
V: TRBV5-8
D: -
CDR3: CASSQKETQYF
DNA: TGTGCCAGCAGCCAAAAAGAGACCCAGTACTTC

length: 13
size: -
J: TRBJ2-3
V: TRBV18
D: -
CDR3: CASSEVGFDTQYF
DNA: TGTGCCAGCTCAGAGGTAGGCTTCGATACGCAGTATTTT

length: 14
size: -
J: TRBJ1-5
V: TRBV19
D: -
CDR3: CASRSPTRGQPQHF
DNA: TGTGCCAGTAGGAGTCCTACCCGGGGGCAGCCCCAGCATTTT

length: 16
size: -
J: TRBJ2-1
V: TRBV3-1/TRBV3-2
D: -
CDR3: CASSQGIRADYNEQFF
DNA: TGTGCCAGCAGCCAAGGTATCAGGGCAGACTACAATGAGCAGTTCTTC

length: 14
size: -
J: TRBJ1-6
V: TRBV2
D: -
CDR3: CASSEEGVDSPLHF
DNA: TGTGCCAGCAGTGAAGAAGGGGTGGATTCACCCCTCCACTTT

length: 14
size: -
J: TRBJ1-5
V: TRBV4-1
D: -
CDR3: CASSQVATNQPQHF
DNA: TGCGCCAGCAGCCAGGTAGCGACCAATCAGCCCCAGCATTTT

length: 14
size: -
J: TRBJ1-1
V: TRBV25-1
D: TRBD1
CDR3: CASSDLGQGIEAFF
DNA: TGTGCCAGCAGTGACCTGGGACAGGGGATTGAAGCTTTCTTT

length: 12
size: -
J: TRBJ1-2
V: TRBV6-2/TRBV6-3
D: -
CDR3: CASSGSFYGYTF
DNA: TGTGCCAGCAGTGGGAGCTTCTATGGCTACACCTTC